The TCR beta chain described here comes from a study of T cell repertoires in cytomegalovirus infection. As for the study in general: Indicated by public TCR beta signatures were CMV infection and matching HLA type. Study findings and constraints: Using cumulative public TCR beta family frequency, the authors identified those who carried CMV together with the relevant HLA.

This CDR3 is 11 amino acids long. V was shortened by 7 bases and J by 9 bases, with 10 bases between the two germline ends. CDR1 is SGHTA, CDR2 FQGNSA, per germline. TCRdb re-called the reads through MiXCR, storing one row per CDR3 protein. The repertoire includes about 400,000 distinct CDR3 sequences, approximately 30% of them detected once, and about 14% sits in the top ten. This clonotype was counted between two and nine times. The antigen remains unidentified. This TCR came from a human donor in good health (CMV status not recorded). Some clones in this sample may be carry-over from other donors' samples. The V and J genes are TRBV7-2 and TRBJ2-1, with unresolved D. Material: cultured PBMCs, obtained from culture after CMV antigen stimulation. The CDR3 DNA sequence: TGTGCCAGCACCCGGTTGGGTGAGCAGTTCTTC. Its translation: CASTRLGEQFF.